The 10 T cell receptor beta chains in this list originate from one sample, sequenced in a study of untreated major depressive disorder. Findings and limits, study-wide: CD4+ T cells from depressed patients used TRBV05-01 (Vbeta 5.1) more often than controls.

The antigens for these receptors are not known. TCRdb's copy holds only in-frame clones and misses some; the assay was immunoSEQ multiplex PCR. The sample contains some 13,000 clones, about 89% of which appear only once. Sequencing input: CD4+ T cells from PBMCs. The receptor set was obtained from a woman aged 30 to 39 with major depressive disorder.

The chain is built from TRBV14 and TRBJ2-7; possible D gene TRBD2, 6 bases. Germline-derived CDR1 and CDR2 are SGHDN and FVKESK. Between the trimmed V and J ends, which lost 1 base and 3 bases, there was a span of 16 bases. This CDR3 comprises 16 residues. For the CDR3, the DNA is TGTGCCAGCAGCCAAGCCCTCCCTGGCGGGATCTACGAGCAGTACTTC. Translated, it gives CASSQALPGGIYEQYF.

This CDR3 is CASSPSRSGGTEPQHF. The CDR3 nucleotides are TGTGCCAGCAGCCCCAGCAGAAGCGGGGGCACGGAGCCCCAGCATTTT. This sequence joins TRBV28 and TRBJ1-5; perhaps TRBD1 as D (6 bases). The V and J ends lost 6 bases and 8 bases respectively, with 23 bases between them. The germline V gene encodes CDR1 MDHEN and CDR2 SYDVKM. This CDR3 is built from 16 residues.

The chain carries TRBV29-1 and TRBJ2-7; 11 nucleotides align to TRBD2. CDR3 length: 13 residues. J gave up 4 bases and V 7 bases, and 6 bases lay outside the gene matches. Germline lookup yields CDR1 SQVTM and CDR2 ANQGSEA. The CDR3 DNA follows: TGCAGCGCTACTAGCGGGAGAGGATACGAGCAGTACTTC. The encoded protein is CSATSGRGYEQYF.

The rearrangement links TRBV6-5 to TRBJ2-1; no clear D gene. V was pared by 0 bases and J by 3 bases, with 12 bases between. CDR1 MNHEY and CDR2 SVGAGI come from the germline V gene. The CDR3 extends over 16 amino acids. CDR3 sequence reads: CASSYSEVSNYNEQFF. The CDR3 DNA reads as TGTGCCAGCAGTTACTCGGAAGTGTCAAACTACAATGAGCAGTTCTTC.

The rearrangement uses TRBV10-3 and TRBJ1-1; D is uncertain. The germline gives CDR1 ENHRY, CDR2 SYGVKD. The CDR3 loop spans 14 amino acids. V shed 6 bases and J shed 1 base, with 12 bases lying between them. The CDR3 nucleotides are TGTGCCATCAGCTTAGGACGGGGGAACACTGAAGCTTTCTTT. This sequence encodes CAISLGRGNTEAFF.

The V and J genes are TRBV2 and TRBJ2-7, with 7 bases aligning to TRBD2. Germline trimming cut 6 bases from V and 2 bases from J; bases unmatched to any gene: 10. The CDR3 is 15 amino acids. Germline CDR1 is SNHLY and CDR2 is FYNNEI. The CDR3 DNA reads as TGTGCCAGCAGGCTTGAGGCGGGGGAAACCTACGAGCAGTACTTC. Its translation is CASRLEAGETYEQYF.

This chain joins TRBV6-6 and TRBJ2-7, with D unresolved. CDR3 size: 11 residues. CDR1 and CDR2 from the germline V gene are MNHNY and SVGAGI (reference sequence). The ends were cut back, 6 bases at V and 3 bases at J, with 6 bases in the middle. CDR3 bases: TGTGCCAGCAGACAGTTCTACGAGCAGTACTTC. It yields the protein CASRQFYEQYF.

This clone was detected once. The rearrangement joins TRBV10-1 to TRBJ1-2; D perhaps matches TRBD1 (5 bases). Looked up from germline, CDR1 is WNHNN and CDR2 is SYGVQD (reference sequence). Trimming pared 5 bases from V and 10 bases from J, leaving 23 bases between. This CDR3 region has 15 residues. CDR3 loop: CASSPTPGPGGSYTF. The CDR3, as DNA: TGCGCCAGCAGTCCTACACCGGGACCGGGCGGATCCTACACCTTC.

The CDR3: CASGPQGQGPPWNTIYF. The CDR3 coding sequence is TGTGCTAGTGGTCCTCAAGGACAGGGACCTCCCTGGAACACCATATATTTT. V usage is TRBV12-5 and J usage is TRBJ1-3, with 8 bases aligning to TRBD1. Germline trimming cut 5 bases from V and 7 bases from J; bases unmatched to any gene: 16. CDR3 size: 17 residues. Germline CDR1 LGHNT, CDR2 FRNRAP.

This rearrangement joins TRBV27 to TRBJ2-7, with D possibly being TRBD2 (7 bases). Germline loops: CDR1 MNHEY, CDR2 SMNVEV (reference sequence). The CDR3 is 15 residues long. V gave up 6 bases and J gave up 4 bases, with 19 bases separating them. The CDR3 region is CASRLGGGRKYEQYF. For the CDR3, the DNA is TGTGCCAGCAGATTAGGGGGGGGGCGCAAATACGAGCAGTACTTC.